This TCR beta chain was retrieved from a study of T cells in Graves' hyperthyroidism and ophthalmopathy. General study findings and limits: Most clonotypes expanded in the thyroid (above 0.001) were also present in blood. A model of 13 V-J features distinguished ophthalmopathy from stable hyperthyroidism.

Germline values: CDR1 LNHDA, CDR2 SQIVND (reference sequence). CDR3 size: 14 residues. There were TCR beta CDR3 regions amplified from RNA transcripts. HTBI primers were employed in a first-round RT-PCR of the TCR CDR3. MiXCR, applied by TCRdb to the multiplex PCR reads, yields one record per CDR3 protein. The sample comprises some 720,000 distinct CDR3 sequences, over 15% of which are singletons, and around 8.1% rests with the top ten. In this sample, this clonotype turned up a few times. Antigen unknown. At one of its ends the junction is not consistent with the germline gene, which may arise from a read error. Clinicians diagnosed patients from clinical symptoms, serum thyroxine and TRAb, thyroid ultrasound and orbital computed tomography. The source of the PBMCs was roughly 10 ml of fresh peripheral blood.

This TCR came from a man between 18 and 35 years old with Graves' hyperthyroidism. This rearrangement joins TRBV19 to TRBJ1-3; D unclear. The sample consisted of blood. CDR3 amino acids: CASSIGSSGNTIYF. CDR3 DNA: TGTGCCAGCAGTATAGGGTCTTCTGGAAACACCATATATTTT.